These T cell receptor beta chains were read from a single sample in a study of cytomegalovirus exposure and HLA in healthy donors. Clones were sequenced by immunoSEQ multiplex PCR, and TCRdb holds only the in-frame ones, with some missing. The sample contains some 97,000 clones, 75% to 85% of which appear only once. Sequencing was carried out using PBMCs. The source is a woman younger than 35 in good health and CMV-seronegative. CDR3s include the opening cysteine and the closing phenylalanine or tryptophan. A D gene is named only where the DNA matches it firmly. Size tells how often a clone was seen (once, few, many) or the class of an expanded clone, and some rows leave it out.

NA TRBJ1-2 NA TRBV28 TGTGCCAGCAGTTTACCCGAGGCTAACTATGGCTACACCTTC CASSLPEANYGYTF
NA TRBJ1-6 once TRBV27 TGTGCCAGCAGTTTACAGGGCCAAATCTTTTCACCCCTCCACTTT CASSLQGQIFSPLHF
NA TRBJ2-7 NA TRBV18 TGTGCCAGCTCACCACGGGCAGGCTCCTACGAGCAGTACTTC CASSPRAGSYEQYF
NA TRBJ1-1 once TRBV28 TGTGCCAGCACCTTCGGCCTCGGGGTGAACACTGAAGCTTTCTTT CASTFGLGVNTEAFF
NA TRBJ1-4 NA TRBV2 TGTGCCAGCAGTGAGACACTGAAAGATGCAACTAATGAAAAACTGTTTTTT CASSETLKDATNEKLFF
NA TRBJ2-5 few TRBV6-5 TGTGCCAGCAGTTACGGGACACAAGAGACCCAGTACTTC CASSYGTQETQYF
NA TRBJ2-3 NA TRBV7-2 TGTGCCAGCGGATTCCTTTTCGTGGGCGCCAAGCCAGATACGCAGTATTTT CASGFLFVGAKPDTQYF
NA TRBJ2-7 few TRBV27 TGTGCCAGCAAAGAGATGCAATTCGGGACCTACGAGCAGTACTTC CASKEMQFGTYEQYF
NA TRBJ1-2 NA TRBV4-3 TGCGCCAGCAGCCAAGGGGTGGTCTCTAGTTGGGGCTACACCTTC CASSQGVVSSWGYTF
NA TRBJ2-1 NA TRBV6-1 TGTGCCAGCAGTGAATTGGCCAATGAGCAGTTCTTC CASSELANEQFF
TRBD2 TRBJ2-7 NA TRBV7-8 TGTGCCAGCAGCATCCGGACTAGCGGGAAGAGCTCCTACGAGCAGTACTTC CASSIRTSGKSSYEQYF
TRBD2 TRBJ2-1 NA TRBV5-1 TGCGCCAGCAGCAGGACTAGCGGGCTAGGGGAGCAGTTCTTC CASSRTSGLGEQFF
NA TRBJ2-1 NA TRBV5-1 TGCGCCAGCAGCTTAGCTCCGAGGGACAATGAGCAGTTCTTC CASSLAPRDNEQFF
NA TRBJ2-1 NA TRBV21-1 TGTGCCACCTCGGGACTAGCGTTCTACAATGAGCAGTTCTTC CATSGLAFYNEQFF
TRBD1 TRBJ2-1 NA TRBV19 TGTGCCAGTAGTCCTACAGGGGTTAATGAGCAGTTCTTC CASSPTGVNEQFF
NA TRBJ2-2 NA TRBV7-3 TGTGCCAGCAGCTTAAATTCCGGGGAGTACACCGGGGAGCTGTTTTTT CASSLNSGEYTGELFF
NA TRBJ1-1 NA TRBV28 TGTGCCAGCAGTTTAAGTCGTAGCCGCAAAAAGAACACTGAAGCTTTCTTT CASSLSRSRKKNTEAFF
NA TRBJ2-2 few TRBV7-3 TGTGCCAGCAGTCCAGGGGGGACCGGGGAGCTGTTTTTT CASSPGGTGELFF
TRBD1 TRBJ2-7 NA TRBV2 TGTGCCAGCAGGGGACAGGGGATCTCCTACGAGCAGTACTTC CASRGQGISYEQYF
TRBD2 TRBJ2-3 NA TRBV6-1 TGTGCCAGCTCTTCGCGGGAGGGCCGGAGTGAGTATTTT CASSSREGRSEYF
TRBD1 TRBJ2-7 NA TRBV4-1 TGCGCCAGCAGCCGGACAGGGGAGAACTACGAGCAGTACTTC CASSRTGENYEQYF
NA TRBJ2-2 few TRBV11-2 TGTGCCAGCAGCTTCACGAACACCGGGGAGCTGTTTTTT CASSFTNTGELFF
NA TRBJ1-1 once TRBV13 TGTGCCAGCAGCTACGACAGGCTGAACACTGAAGCTTTCTTT CASSYDRLNTEAFF
TRBD1 TRBJ2-4 NA TRBV5-4 TGTGCCAGCAGCCCTGGGACAGGTAGGACCAAAAACATTCAGTACTTC CASSPGTGRTKNIQYF
NA TRBJ2-1 NA TRBV18 TGTGCCAGCTCATCCGGACAGATCCTTGCAACAATCAATGAGCAGTTCTTC CASSSGQILATINEQFF
NA TRBJ1-5 NA TRBV6-4 TGTGCCAGCCCCCGGGGGGTGGGGAGCAATCAGCCCCGGCATTTT CASPRGVGSNQPRHF
TRBD2 TRBJ2-7 NA TRBV5-3 TGTGCCAGAAGCTTGTCCCTAGCGGGGGGACTATCGAAAATTTACGAGCAGTACTTC CARSLSLAGGLSKIYEQYF
NA TRBJ2-7 NA TRBV27 TGTGCCAGCTCGGGGAGGTCCTACGAGCAGTACTTC CASSGRSYEQYF
NA TRBJ2-2 NA TRBV7-2 TGTGCCAGCAGCTTAGCCCAGACGAACACCGGGGAGCTGTTTTTT CASSLAQTNTGELFF
NA TRBJ1-1 NA TRBV23-1 TGCGCCAGCAGTCACTCGGGGTTCACTGAAGCTTTCTTT CASSHSGFTEAFF
TRBD2 TRBJ2-3 NA TRBV19 TGTGCCAGTAGTATACGCCCTGGGAGGGTGGGCACAGATACGCAGTATTTT CASSIRPGRVGTDTQYF
NA TRBJ2-3 NA TRBV6-1 TGTGCCAGCAGTGAATGGGGGCCTGGAGATACGCAGTATTTT CASSEWGPGDTQYF
NA TRBJ1-3 NA TRBV7-9 TGTGCCAGCAGCTTAGCGTCGAACACCATATATTTT CASSLASNTIYF
NA TRBJ2-2 NA TRBV30 TGTGCCTGGAGGGATCGGGCCGGGGAGCTGTTTTTT CAWRDRAGELFF
TRBD1 TRBJ1-4 NA TRBV5-4 TGTGCCAGCAGCTATGGGACAGAGGAAAAACTGTTTTTT CASSYGTEEKLFF
NA TRBJ1-1 NA TRBV4-3 TGCGCCAGCAGCCCTGGGACTGACCCTAGCACTGAAGCTTTCTTT CASSPGTDPSTEAFF
NA TRBJ2-7 NA TRBV28 TGTGCCAGCAGCCCCGTGGGGGGAATCAACGAGCAGTACTTC CASSPVGGINEQYF
NA TRBJ1-2 NA TRBV30 TGTGCCTGGAGAGGCGGGATTAAATACTATGGCTACACCTTC CAWRGGIKYYGYTF
NA TRBJ1-2 once TRBV30 TGTGCCTGGAGTGTCTGGGGGCGACCTAACTATGGCTACACCTTC CAWSVWGRPNYGYTF
NA TRBJ2-7 NA TRBV7-2 TGTGCCAGCAGCTTAGTCGGTCGCGACGAGCAGTACTTC CASSLVGRDEQYF
NA TRBJ2-2 NA TRBV21-1 TGTGCCAGCAGCAGCCAGGGGGCTCGAGGGGAGCTGTTTTTT CASSSQGARGELFF
NA TRBJ2-5 NA TRBV7-2 TGTGCCAGCAGCCCCGGGTCCTCAGGGGCGCAAGAGACCCAGTACTTC CASSPGSSGAQETQYF